The 7 T cell receptor beta chains below all came from one sample that was sequenced in a study of T cell responses to AZD1222 COVID-19 vaccine. Clones were read by immunoSEQ multiplex PCR, and TCRdb kept only the in-frame ones, dropping some. The sample holds some 150,000 clones, approximately 90% seen once. The source material was peripheral blood, sampled on day 0 of AZD1222 vaccination. The receptor set was obtained from an adult in good health.

CDR3 sequence reads: CASSRAGSSSYEQYF. The CDR3 nucleotides are TGTGCCAGCAGCCGGGCCGGGTCGTCTTCCTACGAGCAGTACTTC. This chain joins TRBV5-5 and TRBJ2-7; D not certain. V dropped 4 bases and J dropped 1 base, with 15 bases sitting between them. Germline loops: CDR1 SGHKS, CDR2 YYEKEE (reference sequence). This CDR3 region has 15 residues.

The chain employs TRBV19 and TRBJ2-7; D tentatively fits TRBD1 or TRBD2 (5 bases each). V lost 10 bases and J lost 3, with 19 bases in between. The germline V gene encodes CDR1 LNHDA and CDR2 SQIVND (reference sequence). This CDR3 comprises 14 residues. CDR3 loop: CATTKSPGLYEQYF. The CDR3 DNA reads TGTGCCACCACGAAATCCCCGGGGCTCTACGAGCAGTACTTC.

This sequence joins TRBV27 and TRBJ2-7, with D perhaps given as TRBD1 or TRBD2 (6 bases each). There are 14 residues in the CDR3. V was clipped by 4 bases and J by 4 bases, with 14 bases between them. Germline CDR1 and CDR2: MNHEY and SMNVEV (reference sequence). The CDR3, as DNA: TGTGCCAGCAGTTACAAGGGGGGCGTTTACGAGCAGTACTTC. Amino acid sequence: CASSYKGGVYEQYF.

The chain links TRBV29-1 to TRBJ2-5; TRBD1 might be the D (5 bases). Per the germline V gene, CDR1 is SQVTM and CDR2 is ANQGSEA. The CDR3 spans 12 residues. Trimming stripped 4 bases from V and 2 bases from J, with 8 bases between. CDR3 amino acids: CSVGAGQETQYF. Here the CDR3 DNA reads TGCAGCGTTGGGGCAGGGCAAGAGACCCAGTACTTC.

The chain recombines TRBV2 with TRBJ1-1; D perhaps matches TRBD1 (6 bases). Germline CDR1 and CDR2: SNHLY and FYNNEI. V lost 6 bases to trimming and J lost 0 bases, with 11 bases between them. The CDR3 consists of 14 residues. The CDR3 bases are TGTGCCAGCAGGGACAGTCCCATGAACACTGAAGCTTTCTTT. Translating it yields CASRDSPMNTEAFF.

This clone was detected once. The J gene is TRBJ2-2, the V gene TRBV6-6; possible D gene TRBD2, 6 bases. Germline V lookup: CDR1 MNHNY, CDR2 SVGAGI (reference sequence). V was clipped by 6 bases and J by 4 bases, with 18 bases between them. The CDR3 is 16 amino acids. The CDR3 region has the DNA TGTGCCAGCAGCCCCGGGACTGACCGGTCCACCGGGGAGCTGTTTTTT. Translation gives CASSPGTDRSTGELFF.

This chain connects TRBV5-8 to TRBJ1-2; no firm D call. There are 14 residues in the CDR3. The germline CDR1 and CDR2 sequences are SGHTS and YDEGEE. V lost 0 bases to trimming and J lost 0 bases, with 6 bases between them. This CDR3 is CASSLGYPNYGYTF. The CDR3 coding sequence is TGTGCCAGCAGCTTGGGATATCCTAACTATGGCTACACCTTC.